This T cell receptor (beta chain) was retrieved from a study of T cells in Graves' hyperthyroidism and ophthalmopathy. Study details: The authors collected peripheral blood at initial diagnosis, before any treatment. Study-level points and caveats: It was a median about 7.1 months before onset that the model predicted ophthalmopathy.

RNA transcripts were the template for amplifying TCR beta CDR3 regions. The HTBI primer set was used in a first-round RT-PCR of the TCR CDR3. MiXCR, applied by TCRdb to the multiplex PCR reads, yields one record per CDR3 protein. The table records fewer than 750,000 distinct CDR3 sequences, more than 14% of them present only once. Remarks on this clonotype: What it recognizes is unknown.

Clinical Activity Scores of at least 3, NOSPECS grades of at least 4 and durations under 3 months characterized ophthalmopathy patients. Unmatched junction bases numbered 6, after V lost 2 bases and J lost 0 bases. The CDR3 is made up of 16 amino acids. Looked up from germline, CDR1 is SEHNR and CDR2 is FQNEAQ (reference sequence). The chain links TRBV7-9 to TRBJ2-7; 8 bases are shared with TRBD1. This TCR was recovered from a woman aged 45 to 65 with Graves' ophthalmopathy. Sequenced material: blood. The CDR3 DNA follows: TGTGCCAGCAGCTTAACCAGACAGGGGTCCTCCTACGAGCAGTACTTC. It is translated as CASSLTRQGSSYEQYF.